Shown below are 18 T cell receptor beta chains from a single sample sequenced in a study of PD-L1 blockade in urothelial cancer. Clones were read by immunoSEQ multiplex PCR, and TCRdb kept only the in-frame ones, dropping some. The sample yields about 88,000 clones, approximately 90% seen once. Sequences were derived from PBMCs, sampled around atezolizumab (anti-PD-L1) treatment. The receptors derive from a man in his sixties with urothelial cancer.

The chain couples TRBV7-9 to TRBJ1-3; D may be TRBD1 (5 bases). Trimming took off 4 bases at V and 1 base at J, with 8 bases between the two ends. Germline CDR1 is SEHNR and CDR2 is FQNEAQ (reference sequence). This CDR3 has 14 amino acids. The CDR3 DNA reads TGTGCCAGCAGCTCAGGGCCGTCTGGAAACACCATATATTTT. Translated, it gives CASSSGPSGNTIYF.

The CDR3 DNA reads TGTGCCACCAGCAGCCACAGGGTTGGCACAGATACGCAGTATTTT. Protein sequence: CATSSHRVGTDTQYF. The chain carries TRBV15 and TRBJ2-3, with D possibly TRBD1 on 6 matching bases. The CDR3 loop spans 15 amino acids. CDR1 is LNHNV and CDR2 is YYDKDF in the germline V gene (reference sequence). With 3 bases removed from V and 1 base from J, the gap between germline ends came to 11 bases.

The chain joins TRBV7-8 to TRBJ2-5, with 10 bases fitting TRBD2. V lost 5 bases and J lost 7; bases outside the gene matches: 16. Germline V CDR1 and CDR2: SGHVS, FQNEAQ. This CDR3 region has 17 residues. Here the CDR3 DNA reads TGTGCCAGCAGCCCCCGGACTAGCGGTAACGAAGAAGGGACCCAGTACTTC. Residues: CASSPRTSGNEEGTQYF.

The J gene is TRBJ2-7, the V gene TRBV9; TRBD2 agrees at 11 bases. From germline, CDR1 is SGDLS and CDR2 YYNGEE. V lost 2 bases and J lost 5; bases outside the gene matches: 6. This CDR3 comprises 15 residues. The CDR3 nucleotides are TGTGCCAGCAGCGTTGGACTAGCGGGCTTCAACGAGCAGTACTTC. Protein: CASSVGLAGFNEQYF.

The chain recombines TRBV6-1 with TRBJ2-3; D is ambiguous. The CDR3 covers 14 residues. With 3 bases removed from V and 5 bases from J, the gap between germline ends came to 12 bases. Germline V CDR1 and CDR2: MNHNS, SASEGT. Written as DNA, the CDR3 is TGTGCCAGCAGTGAGCGCGGCCCGGGAGATACGCAGTATTTT. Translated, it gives CASSERGPGDTQYF.

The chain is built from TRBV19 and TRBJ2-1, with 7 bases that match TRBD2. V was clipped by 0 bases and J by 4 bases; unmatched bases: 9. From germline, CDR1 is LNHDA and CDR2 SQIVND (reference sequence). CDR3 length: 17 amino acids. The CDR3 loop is CASSIDYWGGVYNEQFF. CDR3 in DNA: TGTGCCAGTAGTATAGACTACTGGGGGGGGGTATACAATGAGCAGTTCTTC. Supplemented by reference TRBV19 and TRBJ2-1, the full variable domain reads DGGITQSPKYLFRKEGQNVTLSCEQNLNHDAMYWYRQDPGQGLRLIYYSQIVNDFQKGDIAEGYSVSREKKESFPLTVTSAQKNPTAFYLCASSIDYWGGVYNEQFFGPGTRLTVL.

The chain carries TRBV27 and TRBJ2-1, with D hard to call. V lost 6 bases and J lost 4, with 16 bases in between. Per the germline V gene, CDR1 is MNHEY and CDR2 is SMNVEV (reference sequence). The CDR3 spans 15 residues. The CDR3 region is CASRSTLLRYNEQFF. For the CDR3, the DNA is TGTGCCAGCAGATCAACCTTGTTGCGGTACAATGAGCAGTTCTTC.

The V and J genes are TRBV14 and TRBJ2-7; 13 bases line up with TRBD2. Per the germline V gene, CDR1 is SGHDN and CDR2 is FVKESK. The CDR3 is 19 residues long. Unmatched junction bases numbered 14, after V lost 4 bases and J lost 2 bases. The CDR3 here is CASSLPRVGTSGEPYEQYF. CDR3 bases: TGTGCCAGCAGCCTCCCCAGGGTAGGGACTAGCGGGGAACCCTACGAGCAGTACTTC.

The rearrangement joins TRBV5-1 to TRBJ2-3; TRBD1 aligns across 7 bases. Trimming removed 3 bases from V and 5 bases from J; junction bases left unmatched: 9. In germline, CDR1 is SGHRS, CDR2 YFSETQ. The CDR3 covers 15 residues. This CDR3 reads CASSSGTAREDTQYF. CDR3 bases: TGCGCCAGCAGCTCCGGGACAGCACGGGAAGATACGCAGTATTTT.

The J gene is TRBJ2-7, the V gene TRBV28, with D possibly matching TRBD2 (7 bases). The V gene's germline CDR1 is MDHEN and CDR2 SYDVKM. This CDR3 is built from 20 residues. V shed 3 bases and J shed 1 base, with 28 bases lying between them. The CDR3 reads CASSLSFGGASRATSYEQYF. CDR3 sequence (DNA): TGTGCCAGCAGTTTGTCATTTGGGGGGGCGTCGAGGGCTACATCCTACGAGCAGTACTTC.

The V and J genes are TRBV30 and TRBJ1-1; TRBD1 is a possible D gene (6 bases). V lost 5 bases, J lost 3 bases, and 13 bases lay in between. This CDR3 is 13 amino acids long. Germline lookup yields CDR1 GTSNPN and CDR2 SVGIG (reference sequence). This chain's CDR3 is CAWGEGGYTEAFF. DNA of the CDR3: TGTGCCTGGGGGGAGGGGGGCTACACTGAAGCTTTCTTT.

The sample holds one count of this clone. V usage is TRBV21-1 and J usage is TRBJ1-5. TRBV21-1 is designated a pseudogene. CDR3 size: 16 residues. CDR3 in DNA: TGTGCCAGCAGCCCTTGGGGACTCCCCGGCAATCAGCCCCAGCATTTT. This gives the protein CASSPWGLPGNQPQHF.

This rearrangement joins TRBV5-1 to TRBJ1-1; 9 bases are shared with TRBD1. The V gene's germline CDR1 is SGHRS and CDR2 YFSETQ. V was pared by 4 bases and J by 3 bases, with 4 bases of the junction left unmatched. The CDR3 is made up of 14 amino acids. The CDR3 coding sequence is TGCGCCAGCAGCCCGGGACAGGGAGACACTGAAGCTTTCTTT. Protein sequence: CASSPGQGDTEAFF.

CDR3 protein: CASSFGGGETQYF. CDR3 DNA sequence: TGTGCCAGCAGTTTTGGCGGGGGGGAGACCCAGTACTTC. The chain employs TRBV28 and TRBJ2-5, with 8 bases that match TRBD2. CDR1 is MDHEN, CDR2 SYDVKM, per germline. The length of the CDR3 is 13 residues. The J segment lost 5 bases and the V segment lost 3 bases, leaving 2 bases of the junction unmatched.

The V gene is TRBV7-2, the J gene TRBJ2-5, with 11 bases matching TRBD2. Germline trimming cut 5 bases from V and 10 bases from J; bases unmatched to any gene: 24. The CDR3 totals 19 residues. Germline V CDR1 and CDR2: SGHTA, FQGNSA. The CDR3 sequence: CASSAGLAVGGMGRSVQYF. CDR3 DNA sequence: TGTGCCAGCAGCGCGGGACTAGCGGTAGGAGGGATGGGGAGGTCCGTCCAGTACTTC.

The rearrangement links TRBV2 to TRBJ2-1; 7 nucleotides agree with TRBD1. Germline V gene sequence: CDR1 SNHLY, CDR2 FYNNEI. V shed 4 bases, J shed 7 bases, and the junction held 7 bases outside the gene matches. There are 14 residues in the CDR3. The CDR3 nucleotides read TGTGCCAGCAGTGGACAGGGAGCTCGGAATGAGCAGTTCTTC. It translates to CASSGQGARNEQFF.

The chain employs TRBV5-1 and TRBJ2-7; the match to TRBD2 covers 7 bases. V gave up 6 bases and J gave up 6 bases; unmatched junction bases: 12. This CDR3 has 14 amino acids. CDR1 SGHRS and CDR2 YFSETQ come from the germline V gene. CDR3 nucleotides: TGCGCCAGCACCCCCGAGTGGAGGGAGGGCGAGCAGTACTTC. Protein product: CASTPEWREGEQYF.

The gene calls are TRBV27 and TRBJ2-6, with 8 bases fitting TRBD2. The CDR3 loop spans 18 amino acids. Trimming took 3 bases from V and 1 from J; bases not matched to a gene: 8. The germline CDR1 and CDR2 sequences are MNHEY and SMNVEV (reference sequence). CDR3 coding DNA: TGTGCCAGCAGTTTCTGGTTTAGCGGGGCTTCTGGGGCCAACGTCCTGACTTTC. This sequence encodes CASSFWFSGASGANVLTF.